This T cell receptor (beta chain) is from a study of technical replicates of blood from a few donors. Looked up from germline, CDR1 is MNHEY and CDR2 is SMNVEV (reference sequence). V was clipped by 6 bases and J by 6 bases; unmatched bases: 3. The CDR3 has 14 residues. Here immunoSEQ multiplex PCR was the method, and the copy in TCRdb shows in-frame clones only, minus some. The sample yields 75,000 to 100,000 clones, 95% seen once. Source material: T cells isolated from PBMCs. This TCR was recovered from a human donor in good health. This chain links TRBV27 with TRBJ1-5; 12 positions agree with TRBD1. The CDR3 nucleotides read TGTGCCAGCAGGTCGGGACAGGGGGCTCAGCCCCAGCATTTT. It translates to CASRSGQGAQPQHF.